A selection of T cell receptor beta chains follows, all from one sample in a study of HIV-infected patients and healthy controls. MiXCR, applied by TCRdb to the 5' RACE reads, yields one record per CDR3 protein. The table lists 13,000 to 15,000 distinct CDR3 sequences, 7.5% to 10% of them singletons. Sequencing was done on a sample of blood. The receptors stem from an adult in good health. The conserved cysteine and the conserved F or W are not part of the CDR3 here.

ASSQDSRRGYT | TRBJ1-2 | TRBV4-3 | 11
ASSTSSGSNQPQH | TRBJ1-5 | TRBV19 | 13
ASSVGLGLQETQY | TRBJ2-5 | TRBV9 | 13
ASSLGGGPPYEQY | TRBJ2-7 | TRBV7-2 | 13
ASSTGGDSSYEQY | TRBJ2-7 | TRBV7-6 | 13
ASSYRSGNEQY | TRBJ2-7 | TRBV6-5 | 11
ASVLAGSGANVLT | TRBJ2-6 | TRBV12-3/TRBV12-4 | 13
ASSLNSLDTEAF | TRBJ1-1 | TRBV18 | 12
ASSQPSGGHQDTQY | TRBJ2-3 | TRBV4-1 | 14
ASSLGGGAASGYT | TRBJ1-2 | TRBV27 | 13
ASSPRGSGETQY | TRBJ2-5 | TRBV5-1 | 12
ASSISGTGYNEQF | TRBJ2-1 | TRBV9 | 13
ASATGGAKNIQY | TRBJ2-4 | TRBV6-1 | 12
ASSQDRAGNSPLH | TRBJ1-6 | TRBV4-1 | 13
ASSQDDVPSGGANTGELF | TRBJ2-2 | TRBV4-3 | 18
ASSLWTGSTDTQY | TRBJ2-3 | TRBV7-9 | 13
ASSFFGHQPQH | TRBJ1-5 | TRBV28 | 11
AWSVIAEAF | TRBJ1-1 | TRBV30 | 9
SARTDRDHNEQF | TRBJ2-1 | TRBV20-1 | 12
ASSLGDSPLH | TRBJ1-6 | TRBV5-1 | 10
ASRGRLSQPQH | TRBJ1-5 | TRBV6-5 | 11
ASSYRGSTEAF | TRBJ1-1 | TRBV6-2/TRBV6-3 | 11
ASTQPDSRNTGELF | TRBJ2-2 | TRBV19 | 14
ASSPPQGITDTQY | TRBJ2-3 | TRBV7-2 | 13
AWRGQIYTEAF | TRBJ1-1 | TRBV30 | 11
ASSSTGEQY | TRBJ2-7 | TRBV5-4 | 9
ASSSTGGVGDEQF | TRBJ2-1 | TRBV7-3 | 13
SEKGGTSGGPTDTQY | TRBJ2-3 | TRBV20-1 | 15
ASSLVGTGGTEAF | TRBJ1-1 | TRBV5-1 | 13
ASSFESYEQY | TRBJ2-7 | TRBV12-3/TRBV12-4 | 10
ASSFTGRTYNEQF | TRBJ2-1 | TRBV7-9 | 13
ASSSERAEQY | TRBJ2-7 | TRBV7-8 | 10
ASTQRVQETQY | TRBJ2-5 | TRBV7-8 | 11
ASSLEVTGYEQY | TRBJ2-7 | TRBV11-2 | 12
ASSADQNRVSEAF | TRBJ1-1 | TRBV9 | 13
ASSLEGPQVLF | TRBJ1-4 | TRBV5-5 | 11
ASRGGAALRYGYT | TRBJ1-2 | TRBV2 | 13
ASSYPKGQGETQY | TRBJ2-5 | TRBV6-6 | 13
ASSLTGTEETQY | TRBJ2-5 | TRBV12-3/TRBV12-4 | 12
ASSVVGPMNTEAF | TRBJ1-1 | TRBV9 | 13
ASSPIQRVNEQF | TRBJ2-1 | TRBV18 | 12
ASSQGTRGPQH | TRBJ1-5 | TRBV11-3 | 11
ASRSLGTRTDTQY | TRBJ2-3 | TRBV7-2 | 13
ASTRTGVMNIQY | TRBJ2-4 | TRBV6-2/TRBV6-3 | 12
ASSLSDRTETQY | TRBJ2-5 | TRBV5-1 | 12
AWTSTGGALPLGI | TRBJ1-2 | TRBV30 | 13
ASMQGARTYEQY | TRBJ2-7 | TRBV6-2/TRBV6-3 | 12
ASSEAFRSDETQY | TRBJ2-5 | TRBV2 | 13
ASRDLDRGIFGAF | TRBJ1-1 | TRBV2 | 13
ASSPRPPREQY | TRBJ2-7 | TRBV7-2 | 11
ASSYSSQYRSRSYNEQF | TRBJ2-1 | TRBV6-5 | 17
ASSQGGMGQGRRTEAF | TRBJ1-1 | TRBV4-2 | 16
ASSLTVNTEAF | TRBJ1-1 | TRBV5-6 | 11
ASSLLDRAAEAF | TRBJ1-1 | TRBV18 | 12
ASSPPGQLLTDTQY | TRBJ2-3 | TRBV3-1 | 14
SAAVAGVPYEQY | TRBJ2-7 | TRBV29-1 | 12
ASSSRSGSGYNEQF | TRBJ2-1 | TRBV7-3 | 14